This T cell receptor (beta chain) was found in a study of molecular identifiers for immune sequencing clone quantification (dated by TCRdb to about 2018). Broadly, across the study: For a replicate experiment, RNA from around 20,000 or 99,000 naive CD8 T cells was divided into five aliquots, and four of the five aliquots were sequenced. This methods study used CD8 T cells to benchmark TCR RNA copy counting and molecular-identifier clustering-based TCR repertoire sequencing (MIDCIRS).

This clonotype has a single count. Its cognate antigen has yet to be identified. No base quality values were provided; no much bigger clone lies one nucleotide off. On its own, one read is weak support. The receptor library was made with PCR. Reads for this sample came from a NextSeq 500. Bulk TCR libraries were generated as previously described, with the TCR primers listed in Table S5 used. Total RNA was purified with the Qiagen AllPrep DNA/RNA kit. Reads from multiple sequencing runs of the same library were pooled before analysis. The source study handled its data this way. Only reads with exact TCR constant sequence were kept, trimmed to 150 nt, and grouped by their 12-nt molecular barcodes. Reads in each barcode group were sub-clustered using a 15% Levenshtein threshold, and a quality-weighted consensus sequence was built for each RNA molecule. Non-functional sequences were removed, as were lower-count sequences one edit away from another. On the basis of fitting two negative binomial distributions, barcode sub-clusters with fewer than 20% of the maximum read count were discarded. TCRdb reworked the public reads: Q25 trimming with fastp, MiXCR clone assembly, productive beta chains retained. Each CDR3 protein appears once, grouped with its most common genes and DNA. The V and J calls follow TCRdb's processing rather than the paper's. For this sample the table gives approximately 590,000 distinct CDR3 sequences, of which around 25% were detected only once. About 0.81% of the sample lies in the top ten.

Broad study findings and their caveats: The naive libraries included spiked-in Jurkat TCR RNA (about ten copies' worth), and this Jurkat TCR RNA is not part of the donor repertoire. When barcode sub-clustering was left out, chimeric consensus sequences inflated TCR diversity, with chimeras reaching as high as 47%. Modeling indicated around 3 TCR RNA copies recovered per cell, compared with roughly 10 by digital PCR, which implies a capture efficiency of around 30%. A single cell's worth of spiked-in Jurkat TCR RNA was reported detectable even among around 1 million naive CD8 T cells. Clones above 20 RNA copies held over 99% of molecules in CMV-specific effector cells but under 1% in naive cells. Highly expanded clone sizes could be underestimated because identical TCR molecules may share a barcode.

Libraries of naive CD8 T cells were built from anywhere between about 20,000 and 1,000,000 sorted cells, with 10%, 30% or 50% of the purified RNA used. Naive CD8 T cells, defined as CD8+CD4-CCR7+CD45RA+, were FACS-sorted into RLT Plus buffer on a BD FACSAria II. Detection sensitivity was tested by spiking Jurkat RNA equal to roughly ten TCR copies' worth into samples containing about 19,000-1,000,000 naive CD8 T cells. Enrichment of CD8 T cells was performed with RosetteSep CD8+ T Cell Enrichment Cocktail and Ficoll-Paque, after which ACK red cell lysis was carried out. Between the V and J ends, shortened by 3 bases and 6 bases respectively, the junction contains 17 bases. As encoded in the germline V gene, CDR1 is SGDLS while CDR2 is YYNGEE. From the cysteine through the phenylalanine, the CDR3 covers 15 amino acids. This entry keeps only the CDR3 DNA: 45 bases, framed from base 1.

The origin of this receptor is a human donor in good health. Some libraries in this study had Jurkat cell RNA spiked in. The sequencing input was naive CD8+ T cells from blood, with Jurkat cell RNA spiked in. The cell subset or site tag for this specimen amounts to: FACS-sorted CD8+CD4-CCR7+CD45RA+ naive T cells. The sequence is built from TRBV9 and TRBJ2-3; the D region is possibly TRBD1 or TRBD2, each matching across 5 bases. The CDR3 sequence is CASSGRDRPLDTQYF. The DNA sequence is as follows: TGTGCCAGCAGCGGCCGGGACCGCCCTTTGGATACGCAGTATTTT. The reference TRBV9 and TRBJ2-3 proteins fill in what lies around the CDR3, so the full variable domain reads DSGVTQTPKHLITATGQRVTLRCSPRSGDLSVYWYQQSLDQGLQFLIQYYNGEERAKGNILERFSAQQFPDLHSELNLSSLELGDSALYFCASSGRDRPLDTQYFGPGTRLTVL.